This T cell receptor beta chain was documented in a study of STAT5B mutations in CD4+ large granular lymphocyte leukemia. Study results and caveats: Without HLA matching, higher CD4+ than CD8+ T-LGLL clonality could reflect small sample size.

Details on this clone: Its antigen is still unknown.

This CDR3 has 13 amino acids. J gave up 9 bases and V 2 bases, and 5 bases lay outside the gene matches. The germline V gene has CDR1 SNHLY and CDR2 FYNNEI. TCRdb's copy holds only in-frame clones and misses some; the assay was immunoSEQ multiplex PCR. The table lists tens of thousands of clones, approximately 81% of them singletons, with just over 2.5% in the top ten. This chain connects TRBV2 to TRBJ2-3, with 7 bases fitting TRBD2. The TCR comes from a human donor in good health. The sample was CD4+ T cells from blood buffy coats. As DNA, the CDR3 is TGTGCCAGCAGTGAACAGCTCGGGGGGACGCAGTATTTT. This encodes CASSEQLGGTQYF. Using reference TRBV2 and TRBJ2-3 for the parts outside the CDR3, the full variable domain is EPEVTQTPSHQVTQMGQEVILRCVPISNHLYFYWYRQILGQKVEFLVSFYNNEISEKSEIFDDQFSVERPDGSNFTLKIRSTKLEDSAMYFCASSEQLGGTQYFGPGTRLTVL.